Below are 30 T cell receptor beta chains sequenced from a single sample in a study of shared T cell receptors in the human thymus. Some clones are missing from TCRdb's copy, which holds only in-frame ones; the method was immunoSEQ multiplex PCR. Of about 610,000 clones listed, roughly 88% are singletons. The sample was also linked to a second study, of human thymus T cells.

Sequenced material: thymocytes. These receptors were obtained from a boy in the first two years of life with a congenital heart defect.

The CDR3 DNA reads TGTGCCAGCAGCCCCCGGGACACCAAAGCGGGAGGGGTCTGCGAGCAGTACTTC. This sequence encodes CASSPRDTKAGGVCEQYF. The chain uses TRBV11-2 and TRBJ2-7, with 10 positions matching TRBD2. Trimming took 5 bases from V and 6 from J; bases not matched to a gene: 19. The CDR3 runs to 18 residues. Germline V lookup: CDR1 SGHAT, CDR2 FQNNGV.

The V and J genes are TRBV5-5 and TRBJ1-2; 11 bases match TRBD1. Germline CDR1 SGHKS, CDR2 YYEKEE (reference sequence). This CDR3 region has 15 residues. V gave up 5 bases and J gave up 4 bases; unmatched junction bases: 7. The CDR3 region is CASRIGTGGIYGYTF. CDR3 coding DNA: TGTGCCAGCAGGATCGGGACAGGGGGTATCTATGGCTACACCTTC.

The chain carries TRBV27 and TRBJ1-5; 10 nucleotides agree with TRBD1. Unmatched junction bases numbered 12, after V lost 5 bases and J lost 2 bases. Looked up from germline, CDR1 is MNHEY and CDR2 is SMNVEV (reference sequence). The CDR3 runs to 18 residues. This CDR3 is CASSLIGQGDLGNQPQHF. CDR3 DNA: TGTGCCAGCAGTCTAATCGGACAGGGGGACCTGGGCAATCAGCCCCAGCATTTT.

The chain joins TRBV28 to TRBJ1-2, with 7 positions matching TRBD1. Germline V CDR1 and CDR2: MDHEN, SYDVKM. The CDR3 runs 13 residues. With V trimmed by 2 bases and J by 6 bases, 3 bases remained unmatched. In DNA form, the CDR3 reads TGTGCCAGCAGTTTAGACAGGGCCCATGGCTACACCTTC. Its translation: CASSLDRAHGYTF.

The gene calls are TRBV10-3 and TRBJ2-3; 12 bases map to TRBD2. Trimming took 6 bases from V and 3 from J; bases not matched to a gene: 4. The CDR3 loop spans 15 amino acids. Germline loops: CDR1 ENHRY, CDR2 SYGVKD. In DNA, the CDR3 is TGTGCCATCAGGGCCGGGACTAGCGGGACAGATACGCAGTATTTT. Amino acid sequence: CAIRAGTSGTDTQYF.

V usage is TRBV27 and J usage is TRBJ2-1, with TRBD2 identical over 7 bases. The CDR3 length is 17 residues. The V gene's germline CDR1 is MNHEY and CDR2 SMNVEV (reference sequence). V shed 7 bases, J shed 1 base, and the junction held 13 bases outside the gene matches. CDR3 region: CASKGLLREGSYNEQFF. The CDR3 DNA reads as TGTGCCAGCAAGGGACTACTACGGGAAGGGTCCTACAATGAGCAGTTCTTC.

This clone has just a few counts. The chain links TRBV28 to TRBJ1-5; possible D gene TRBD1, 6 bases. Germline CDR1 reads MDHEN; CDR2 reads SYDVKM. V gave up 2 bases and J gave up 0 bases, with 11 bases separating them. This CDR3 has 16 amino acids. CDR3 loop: CASSLSRGDSNQPQHF. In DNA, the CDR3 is TGTGCCAGCAGTTTAAGCAGGGGTGATAGCAATCAGCCCCAGCATTTT.

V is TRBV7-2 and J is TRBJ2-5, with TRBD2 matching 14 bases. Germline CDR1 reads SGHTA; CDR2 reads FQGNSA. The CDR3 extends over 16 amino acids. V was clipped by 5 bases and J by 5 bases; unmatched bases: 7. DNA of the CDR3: TGTGCCAGCAGCCCGGGACTAGCGGGAGTAAGGGAGACCCAGTACTTC. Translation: CASSPGLAGVRETQYF.

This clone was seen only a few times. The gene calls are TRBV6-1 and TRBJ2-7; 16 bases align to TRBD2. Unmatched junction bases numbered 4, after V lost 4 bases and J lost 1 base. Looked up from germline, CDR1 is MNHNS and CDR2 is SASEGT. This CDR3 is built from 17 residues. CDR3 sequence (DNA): TGTGCCAGCAGTGCAGGGACTAGCGGGAGGGCTTCCTACGAGCAGTACTTC. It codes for CASSAGTSGRASYEQYF.

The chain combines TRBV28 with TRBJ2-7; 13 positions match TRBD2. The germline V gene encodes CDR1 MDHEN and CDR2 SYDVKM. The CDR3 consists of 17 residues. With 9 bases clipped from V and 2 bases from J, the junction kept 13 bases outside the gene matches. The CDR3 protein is CASRTSGRVESTYEQYF. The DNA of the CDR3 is TGTGCCAGTCGGACTAGCGGGAGAGTGGAGTCTACCTACGAGCAGTACTTC.

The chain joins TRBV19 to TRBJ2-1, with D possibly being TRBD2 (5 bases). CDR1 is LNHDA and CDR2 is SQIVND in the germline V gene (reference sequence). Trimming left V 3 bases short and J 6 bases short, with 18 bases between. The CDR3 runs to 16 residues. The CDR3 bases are TGTGCCAGTAGTATGGGGAGCGGTTCTGCTTTCAATGAGCAGTTCTTC. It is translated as CASSMGSGSAFNEQFF.

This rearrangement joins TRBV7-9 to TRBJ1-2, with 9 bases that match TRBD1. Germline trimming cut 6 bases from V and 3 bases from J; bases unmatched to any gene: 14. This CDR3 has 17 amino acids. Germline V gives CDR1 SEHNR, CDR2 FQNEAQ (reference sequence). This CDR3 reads CASRKNRGPRKYYGYTF. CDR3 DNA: TGTGCCAGCAGGAAAAACAGGGGGCCCCGAAAATACTATGGCTACACCTTC. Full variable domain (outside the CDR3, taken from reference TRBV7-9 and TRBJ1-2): DTGVSQNPRHKITKRGQNVTFRCDPISEHNRLYWYRQTLGQGPEFLTYFQNEAQLEKSRLLSDRFSAERPKGSFSTLEIQRTEQGDSAMYLCASRKNRGPRKYYGYTFGSGTRLTVV.

Here the CDR3 reads CASSAPTSYNEQFF. For the CDR3, the DNA is TGTGCCAGCAGCGCACCGACTAGCTACAATGAGCAGTTCTTC. The chain carries TRBV9 and TRBJ2-1; a weak D match, TRBD2 (6 bases). Germline-derived CDR1 and CDR2 are SGDLS and YYNGEE. CDR3 size: 14 residues. V was trimmed by 3 bases and J by 3 bases, leaving 10 bases between them.

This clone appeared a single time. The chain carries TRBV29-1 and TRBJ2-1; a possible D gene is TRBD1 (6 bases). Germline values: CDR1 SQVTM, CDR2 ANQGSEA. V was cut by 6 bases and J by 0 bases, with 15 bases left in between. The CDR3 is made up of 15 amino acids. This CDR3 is CSVANRASSYNEQFF. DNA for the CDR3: TGCAGCGTGGCCAACAGGGCAAGCTCCTACAATGAGCAGTTCTTC.

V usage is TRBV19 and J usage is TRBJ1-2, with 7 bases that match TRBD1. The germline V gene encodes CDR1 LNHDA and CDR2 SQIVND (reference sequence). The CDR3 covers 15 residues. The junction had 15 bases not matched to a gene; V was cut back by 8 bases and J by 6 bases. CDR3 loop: CASEAGTDLGDGYTF. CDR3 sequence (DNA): TGTGCCAGTGAAGCCGGGACAGACCTGGGGGATGGCTACACCTTC.

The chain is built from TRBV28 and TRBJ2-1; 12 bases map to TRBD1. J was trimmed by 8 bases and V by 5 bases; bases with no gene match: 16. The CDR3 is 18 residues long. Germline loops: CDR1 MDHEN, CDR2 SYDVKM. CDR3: CASSLNPTGTGGPDEQFF. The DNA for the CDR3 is TGTGCCAGCAGTCTGAATCCGACCGGGACAGGGGGCCCCGATGAGCAGTTCTTC.

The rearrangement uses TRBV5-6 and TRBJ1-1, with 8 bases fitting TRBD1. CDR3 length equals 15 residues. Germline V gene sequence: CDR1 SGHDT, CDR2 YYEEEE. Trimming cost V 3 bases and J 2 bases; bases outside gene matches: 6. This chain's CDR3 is CASSWTGTGNTEAFF. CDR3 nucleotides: TGTGCCAGCAGCTGGACCGGGACAGGAAACACTGAAGCTTTCTTT.

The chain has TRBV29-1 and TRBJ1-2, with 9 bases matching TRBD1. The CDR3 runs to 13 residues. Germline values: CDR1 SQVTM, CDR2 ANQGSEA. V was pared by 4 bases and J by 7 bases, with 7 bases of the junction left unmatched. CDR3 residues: CSVVDDRGVGYTF. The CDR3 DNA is TGCAGCGTTGTCGACGACAGGGGGGTTGGCTACACCTTC.

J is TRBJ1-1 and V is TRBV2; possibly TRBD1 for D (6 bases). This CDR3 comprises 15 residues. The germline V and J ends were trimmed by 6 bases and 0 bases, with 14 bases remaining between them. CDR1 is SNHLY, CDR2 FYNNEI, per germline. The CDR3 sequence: CASRGAGRLNTEAFF. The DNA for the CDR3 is TGTGCCAGCAGGGGGGCCGGGCGACTGAACACTGAAGCTTTCTTT.

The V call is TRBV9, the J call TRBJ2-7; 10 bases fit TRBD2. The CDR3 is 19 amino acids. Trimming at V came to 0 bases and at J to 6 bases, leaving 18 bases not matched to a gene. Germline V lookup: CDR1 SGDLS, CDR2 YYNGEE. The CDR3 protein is CASSVGGQTSGPLSGEQYF. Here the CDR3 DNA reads TGTGCCAGCAGCGTAGGAGGGCAGACTAGCGGGCCGCTCAGCGGCGAGCAGTACTTC.

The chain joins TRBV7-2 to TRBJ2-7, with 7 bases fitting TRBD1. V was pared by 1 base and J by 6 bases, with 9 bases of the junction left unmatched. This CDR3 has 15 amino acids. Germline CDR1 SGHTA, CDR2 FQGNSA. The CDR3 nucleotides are TGTGCCAGCAGCTTAGACCCCCGAGCAGGGGGCGAGCAGTACTTC. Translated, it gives CASSLDPRAGGEQYF.

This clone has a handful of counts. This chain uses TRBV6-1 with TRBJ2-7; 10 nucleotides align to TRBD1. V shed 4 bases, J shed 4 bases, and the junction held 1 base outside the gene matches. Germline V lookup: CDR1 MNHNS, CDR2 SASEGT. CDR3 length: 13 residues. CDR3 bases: TGTGCCAGCAGTGGGGACAGGGGATACGAGCAGTACTTC. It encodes CASSGDRGYEQYF.

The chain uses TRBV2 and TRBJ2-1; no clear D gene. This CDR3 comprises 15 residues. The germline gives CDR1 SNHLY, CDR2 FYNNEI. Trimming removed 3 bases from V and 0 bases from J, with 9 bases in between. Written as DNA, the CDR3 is TGTGCCAGCAGTGACTTAGAGCGCTCCTACAATGAGCAGTTCTTC. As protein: CASSDLERSYNEQFF.

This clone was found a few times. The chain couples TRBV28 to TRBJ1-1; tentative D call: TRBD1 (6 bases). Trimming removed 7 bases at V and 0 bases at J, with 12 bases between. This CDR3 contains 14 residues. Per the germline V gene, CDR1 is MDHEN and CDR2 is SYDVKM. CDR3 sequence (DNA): TGTGCCAGCACCCGGGGACAACTGAACACTGAAGCTTTCTTT. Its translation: CASTRGQLNTEAFF.

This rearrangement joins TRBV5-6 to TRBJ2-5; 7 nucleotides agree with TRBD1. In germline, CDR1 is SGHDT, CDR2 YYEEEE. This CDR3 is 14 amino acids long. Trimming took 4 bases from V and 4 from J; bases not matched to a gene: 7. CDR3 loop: CASSVRQGGETQYF. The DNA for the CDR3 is TGTGCCAGCAGCGTAAGACAGGGCGGAGAGACCCAGTACTTC. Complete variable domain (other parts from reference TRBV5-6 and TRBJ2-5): DAGVTQSPTHLIKTRGQQVTLRCSPKSGHDTVSWYQQALGQGPQFIFQYYEEEERQRGNFPDRFSGHQFPNYSSELNVNALLLGDSALYLCASSVRQGGETQYFGPGTRLLVL.

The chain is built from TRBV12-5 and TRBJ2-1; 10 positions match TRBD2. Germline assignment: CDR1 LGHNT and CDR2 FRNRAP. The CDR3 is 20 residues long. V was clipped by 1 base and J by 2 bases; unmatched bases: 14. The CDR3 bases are TGTGCTAGTGGTTTGGCTACAGGCAGAGTAGCGGGAGGCCCCTACAATGAGCAGTTCTTC. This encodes CASGLATGRVAGGPYNEQFF. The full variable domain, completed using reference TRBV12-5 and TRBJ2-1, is DARVTQTPRHKVTEMGQEVTMRCQPILGHNTVFWYRQTMMQGLELLAYFRNRAPLDDSGMPKDRFSAEMPDATLATLKIQPSEPRDSAVYFCASGLATGRVAGGPYNEQFFGPGTRLTVL.

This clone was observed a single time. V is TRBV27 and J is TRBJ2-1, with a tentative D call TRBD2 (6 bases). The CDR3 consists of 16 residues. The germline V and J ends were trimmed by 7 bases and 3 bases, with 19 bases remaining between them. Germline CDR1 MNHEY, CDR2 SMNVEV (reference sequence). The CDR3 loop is CASMSRGLPSYNEQFF. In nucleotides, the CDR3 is TGTGCCAGCATGTCACGGGGACTCCCTAGCTACAATGAGCAGTTCTTC.

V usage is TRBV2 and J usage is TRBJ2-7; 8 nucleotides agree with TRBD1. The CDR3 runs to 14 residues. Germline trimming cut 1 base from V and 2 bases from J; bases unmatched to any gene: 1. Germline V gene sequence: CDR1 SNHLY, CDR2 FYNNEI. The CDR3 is CASSEGTGPYEQYF. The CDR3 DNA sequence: TGTGCCAGCAGTGAAGGGACAGGGCCCTACGAGCAGTACTTC.

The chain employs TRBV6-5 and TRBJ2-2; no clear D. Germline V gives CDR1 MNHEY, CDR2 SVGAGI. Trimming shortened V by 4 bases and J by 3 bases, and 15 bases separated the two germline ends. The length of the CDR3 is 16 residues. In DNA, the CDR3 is TGTGCCAGCAGTTGGCGTCCCGGGTCCTACACCGGGGAGCTGTTTTTT. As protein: CASSWRPGSYTGELFF.

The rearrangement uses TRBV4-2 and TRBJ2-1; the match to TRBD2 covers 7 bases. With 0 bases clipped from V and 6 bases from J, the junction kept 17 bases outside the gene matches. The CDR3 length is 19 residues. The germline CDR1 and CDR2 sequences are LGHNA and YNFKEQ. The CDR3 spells CASSQDEGQREGLANEQFF. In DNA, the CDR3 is TGTGCCAGCAGCCAAGATGAGGGCCAGCGGGAAGGATTGGCCAATGAGCAGTTCTTC.